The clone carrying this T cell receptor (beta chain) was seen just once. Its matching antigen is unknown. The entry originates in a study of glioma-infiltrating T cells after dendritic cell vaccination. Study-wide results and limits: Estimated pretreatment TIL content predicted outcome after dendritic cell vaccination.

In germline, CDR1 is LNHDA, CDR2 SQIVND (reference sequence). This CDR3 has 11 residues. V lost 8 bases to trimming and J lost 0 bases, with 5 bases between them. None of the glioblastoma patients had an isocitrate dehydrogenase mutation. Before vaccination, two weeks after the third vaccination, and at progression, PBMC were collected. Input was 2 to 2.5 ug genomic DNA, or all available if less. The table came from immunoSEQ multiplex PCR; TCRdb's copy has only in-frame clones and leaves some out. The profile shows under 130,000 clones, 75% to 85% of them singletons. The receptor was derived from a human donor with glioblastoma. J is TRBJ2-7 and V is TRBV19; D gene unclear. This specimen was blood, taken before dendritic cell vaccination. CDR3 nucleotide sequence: TGTGCCAGTGCCAGCTCCTACGAGCAGTACTTC. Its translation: CASASSYEQYF.